These 27 T cell receptor beta chains share one sample of origin, sequenced in a study of blood T cell repertoires in COVID-19. Method: immunoSEQ multiplex PCR; TCRdb's copy keeps in-frame clones and lacks some. This table has 140,000 to 150,000 clones, around 87% appearing once. The specimen was peripheral blood. These receptors all stem from a man older than 75 with acute or convalescent COVID-19.

This sequence joins TRBV5-1 and TRBJ2-7; perhaps TRBD1 as D (6 bases). CDR1 and CDR2 (germline): SGHRS, YFSETQ. CDR3 length: 15 residues. Trimming took off 4 bases at V and 1 base at J, with 15 bases between the two ends. The CDR3 sequence is CASSGTGTPSYEQYF. In DNA form, the CDR3 reads TGCGCCAGCAGCGGCACAGGGACCCCTTCCTACGAGCAGTACTTC.

There are a few counts of this clone. The chain links TRBV5-6 to TRBJ2-7, with 8 bases identical to TRBD2. Per germline, CDR1 SGHDT and CDR2 YYEEEE. After removal of 0 bases from V and 1 base from J, the junction contained 6 bases not matched to a gene. The CDR3 loop spans 16 amino acids. CDR3 DNA sequence: TGTGCCAGCAGCTTGGCCGATAGCGGGAAGTCCTACGAGCAGTACTTC. Translated: CASSLADSGKSYEQYF.

Only one count was recorded for this clone. The chain has TRBV18 and TRBJ2-5; no reliable D call. V was shortened by 2 bases and J by 5 bases, with 6 bases between the two germline ends. CDR3 length: 12 residues. Germline-derived CDR1 and CDR2 are KGHSH and LQKENI. CDR3 loop: CASSPFRETQYF. The CDR3 nucleotides are TGTGCCAGCTCACCATTTCGTGAGACCCAGTACTTC.

This clone showed up many times. The chain combines TRBV5-3 with TRBJ1-5; TRBD1 aligns across 7 bases. TRBV5-3 carries the ORF label, with uncertain function. The CDR3 runs to 22 residues. Trimming took 1 base from V and 3 from J; bases not matched to a gene: 25. CDR3 nucleotide sequence: TGTGCCAGAAGCTTGATGGTGTTGCACGGGACAGATCCCGTGGGAAACAATCAGCCCCAGCATTTT. Protein: CARSLMVLHGTDPVGNNQPQHF.

V usage is TRBV20-1 and J usage is TRBJ2-7; D is uncertain. Germline-derived CDR1 and CDR2 are DFQATT and SNEGSKA (reference sequence). Trimming took off 6 bases at V and 9 bases at J, with 15 bases between the two ends. CDR3 length equals 11 residues. CDR3 amino acids: CSAILEWVQYF. The CDR3 DNA sequence: TGCAGTGCCATATTGGAGTGGGTGCAGTACTTC.

This rearrangement joins TRBV5-1 to TRBJ2-2, with 10 bases matching TRBD1. The junction had 9 bases not matched to a gene; V was cut back by 3 bases and J by 4 bases. The V gene's germline CDR1 is SGHRS and CDR2 YFSETQ. This CDR3 contains 17 residues. CDR3 protein: CASSSLGTGVATGELFF. CDR3 coding DNA: TGCGCCAGCAGCTCCTTGGGGACAGGGGTCGCCACCGGGGAGCTGTTTTTT.

V is TRBV28 and J is TRBJ1-1; 8 nucleotides align to TRBD1. The V gene end was trimmed by 7 bases and the J gene end by 5 bases; junction bases not matched to a gene: 6. The CDR3 has 13 residues. Germline V CDR1 and CDR2: MDHEN, SYDVKM. CDR3 DNA sequence: TGTGCCAGCAAGGTGACAGGGGTAACTGAAGCTTTCTTT. Protein: CASKVTGVTEAFF.

The chain joins TRBV28 to TRBJ2-6; 10 nucleotides agree with TRBD1. This CDR3 comprises 15 residues. The germline CDR1 and CDR2 sequences are MDHEN and SYDVKM. The ends lost 10 bases at V and 3 bases at J; junction bases unmatched: 6. The CDR3 DNA is TGTGCCACAGGACAGGGGGGACGTGGGGCCAACGTCCTGACTTTC. Amino acids: CATGQGGRGANVLTF. Drawing the rest from reference TRBV28 and TRBJ2-6, the complete variable domain is DVKVTQSSRYLVKRTGEKVFLECVQDMDHENMFWYRQDPGLGLRLIYFSYDVKMKEKGDIPEGYSVSREKKERFSLILESASTNQTSMYLCATGQGGRGANVLTFGAGSRLTVL.

This chain uses TRBV4-1 with TRBJ2-1; 8 positions agree with TRBD2. Germline assignment: CDR1 MGHRA and CDR2 YSYEKL. The CDR3 is 16 amino acids. The V segment lost 0 bases and the J segment 4 bases; nucleotides outside the gene matches: 5. The CDR3 protein is CASSQDTAGVYNEQFF. In DNA, the CDR3 is TGCGCCAGCAGCCAAGATACAGCGGGGGTTTACAATGAGCAGTTCTTC.

The rearrangement uses TRBV7-9 and TRBJ2-1, with TRBD2 identical over 7 bases. The germline gives CDR1 SEHNR, CDR2 FQNEAQ (reference sequence). Trimming removed 1 base from V and 6 bases from J; junction bases left unmatched: 6. CDR3 length equals 15 residues. The CDR3 sequence is CASSLGAGVSNEQFF. CDR3 nucleotides: TGTGCCAGCAGCTTAGGGGCGGGAGTCTCCAATGAGCAGTTCTTC.

The J gene is TRBJ1-1, the V gene TRBV6-5; no definite D call. Germline V CDR1 and CDR2: MNHEY, SVGAGI. The V and J ends lost 7 bases and 2 bases respectively, with 11 bases between them. The CDR3 contains 13 residues. CDR3 amino acids: CASMVRGNTEAFF. CDR3 bases: TGTGCCAGCATGGTACGAGGAAACACTGAAGCTTTCTTT.

A single count supports this clone. This chain connects TRBV28 to TRBJ1-2; D unclear. The CDR3 spans 18 residues. Trimming took off 6 bases at V and 2 bases at J, with 25 bases between the two ends. Germline V gene data show CDR1 as MDHEN and CDR2 as SYDVKM. The CDR3 reads CASSTRAPTQLRNYGYTF. The CDR3 DNA follows: TGTGCCAGCAGCACTCGAGCACCGACCCAACTGAGGAACTATGGCTACACCTTC.

This chain joins TRBV14 and TRBJ2-2, with TRBD2 matching 10 bases. Germline V CDR1 and CDR2: SGHDN, FVKESK. Trimming took 2 bases from V and 1 from J; bases not matched to a gene: 1. CDR3 length: 16 residues. The CDR3 loop is CASSQLAGVNTGELFF. The CDR3 DNA follows: TGTGCCAGCAGCCAACTAGCGGGAGTGAACACCGGGGAGCTGTTTTTT. Full variable domain (remainder filled in from reference TRBV14 and TRBJ2-2): EAGVTQFPSHSVIEKGQTVTLRCDPISGHDNLYWYRRVMGKEIKFLLHFVKESKQDESGMPNNRFLAERTGGTYSTLKVQPAELEDSGVYFCASSQLAGVNTGELFFGEGSRLTVL.

The genes are TRBV10-3 and TRBJ2-6; 8 positions agree with TRBD1. The V and J ends lost 10 bases and 3 bases, in that order; junction bases with no gene match: 11. The CDR3 has 16 amino acids. Germline lookup yields CDR1 ENHRY and CDR2 SYGVKD. CDR3 in amino acids: CATGQGMFLGANVLTF. In DNA, the CDR3 is TGTGCCACCGGACAGGGTATGTTCCTTGGGGCCAACGTCCTGACTTTC.

This clone was counted at least ten times. The chain carries TRBV2 and TRBJ1-1, with 8 bases aligning to TRBD1. The CDR3 totals 16 residues. Trimming removed 1 base from V and 0 bases from J; junction bases left unmatched: 4. Germline V gene sequence: CDR1 SNHLY, CDR2 FYNNEI. CDR3 residues: CASSEGTGFMNTEAFF. The CDR3 DNA reads as TGTGCCAGCAGTGAAGGGACAGGGTTCATGAACACTGAAGCTTTCTTT.

V gene TRBV10-3 combines with J gene TRBJ1-5; D not certain. In germline, CDR1 is ENHRY, CDR2 SYGVKD. The CDR3 runs 13 residues. V gave up 0 bases and J gave up 10 bases, with 10 bases separating them. The CDR3 sequence: CAISESSGEPQHF. The CDR3 DNA is TGTGCCATCAGTGAGTCATCCGGGGAACCCCAGCATTTT.

This clone occurred a few times. The V and J genes are TRBV7-9 and TRBJ2-7; a weak D match, TRBD2 (6 bases). Germline V gene lookup returns CDR1 SEHNR and CDR2 FQNEAQ (reference sequence). V lost 5 bases to trimming and J lost 0 bases, with 17 bases between them. This CDR3 spans 16 amino acids. The CDR3 loop reads CASSLFALAGSYEQYF. CDR3 nucleotide sequence: TGTGCCAGCAGCCTCTTTGCACTAGCCGGCTCCTACGAGCAGTACTTC. The full variable domain, completed using reference TRBV7-9 and TRBJ2-7, is DTGVSQNPRHKITKRGQNVTFRCDPISEHNRLYWYRQTLGQGPEFLTYFQNEAQLEKSRLLSDRFSAERPKGSFSTLEIQRTEQGDSAMYLCASSLFALAGSYEQYFGPGTRLTVT.

The rearrangement joins TRBV7-9 to TRBJ1-1; TRBD1 agrees at 8 bases. The CDR3 has 14 residues. V was pared by 4 bases and J by 4 bases, with 5 bases of the junction left unmatched. The germline V gene encodes CDR1 SEHNR and CDR2 FQNEAQ (reference sequence). The DNA for the CDR3 is TGTGCCAGCAGCTCGACAGGGGACGGCACTGAAGCTTTCTTT. Encoded protein: CASSSTGDGTEAFF.

CDR3 nucleotides: TGTGCCAGCAGCCCGACTAGCGGGGGCCTTCTGGGTGAGCAGTACTTC. Protein: CASSPTSGGLLGEQYF. This chain links TRBV28 with TRBJ2-7, with 12 bases identical to TRBD2. Germline loops: CDR1 MDHEN, CDR2 SYDVKM. The V and J ends lost 6 bases and 7 bases, in that order; junction bases with no gene match: 13. This CDR3 has 16 amino acids. The full variable domain, completed using reference TRBV28 and TRBJ2-7, is DVKVTQSSRYLVKRTGEKVFLECVQDMDHENMFWYRQDPGLGLRLIYFSYDVKMKEKGDIPEGYSVSREKKERFSLILESASTNQTSMYLCASSPTSGGLLGEQYFGPGTRLTVT.

The table lists this clone with a count of one. The J gene is TRBJ2-2, the V gene TRBV3-1 (or the pseudogene TRBV3-2); TRBD2 matches 8 bases. The ends lost 1 base at V and 4 bases at J; junction bases unmatched: 2. Germline lookup yields CDR1 LGHDT and CDR2 YNNKEL (reference sequence). CDR3 length: 15 residues. The CDR3 nucleotides are TGTGCCAGCAGCCAAGTAAGCGGGGGCACCGGGGAGCTGTTTTTT. Translated, it gives CASSQVSGGTGELFF.

This chain connects TRBV6-5 to TRBJ1-2, with D possibly being TRBD1 (5 bases). The CDR3 runs 13 residues. The germline CDR1 and CDR2 sequences are MNHEY and SVGAGI. Deletions cut 10 bases from V and 0 bases from J, with 12 bases between. CDR3 residues: CATDSGANYGYTF. Here the CDR3 DNA reads TGTGCCACCGACAGTGGAGCTAACTATGGCTACACCTTC.

The gene calls are TRBV5-1 and TRBJ2-5; the match to TRBD1 covers 10 bases. The junction had 9 bases not matched to a gene; V was cut back by 3 bases and J by 4 bases. The CDR3 is made up of 16 amino acids. CDR1 is SGHRS, CDR2 YFSETQ, per germline. CDR3 nucleotides: TGCGCCAGCAGCTACCGACAGGGGGCTAGTAGAGAGACCCAGTACTTC. Translation: CASSYRQGASRETQYF.

This clone occurred once. V usage is TRBV3-1 (or the pseudogene TRBV3-2) and J usage is TRBJ1-1, with D perhaps TRBD1 (6 bases). Germline V gene data show CDR1 as LGHDT and CDR2 as YNNKEL (reference sequence). This CDR3 contains 13 residues. V lost 4 bases and J 2 bases, leaving 8 bases between the germline ends. CDR3 sequence: CASSLTGNTEAFF. CDR3 coding DNA: TGTGCCAGCAGCCTGACAGGAAACACTGAAGCTTTCTTT.

This sequence joins TRBV27 and TRBJ2-3; TRBD2 matches at 10 bases. This CDR3 is 16 amino acids long. Unmatched junction bases numbered 5, after V lost 4 bases and J lost 1 base. Germline CDR1 MNHEY, CDR2 SMNVEV (reference sequence). The CDR3 DNA reads as TGTGCCAGCAGTTCTAGCGGGAGTCGCGGCACAGATACGCAGTATTTT. Translation: CASSSSGSRGTDTQYF.

This clone came up a few times. The chain couples TRBV28 to TRBJ2-5, with TRBD2 matching over 7 bases. Per germline, CDR1 MDHEN and CDR2 SYDVKM. Trimming removed 6 bases from V and 5 bases from J; junction bases left unmatched: 15. CDR3 length: 16 amino acids. In DNA, the CDR3 is TGTGCCAGCAGAGAATTATTTGGGAGGGATCTGGAGACCCAGTACTTC. Translation gives CASRELFGRDLETQYF.

The chain recombines TRBV5-1 with TRBJ2-3; 9 nucleotides match TRBD1. Germline V gene sequence: CDR1 SGHRS, CDR2 YFSETQ. CDR3 size: 16 residues. Trimming cost V 0 bases and J 3 bases; bases outside gene matches: 5. The CDR3 sequence: CASSLGVDRGTDTQYF. Here the CDR3 DNA reads TGCGCCAGCAGCTTGGGTGTGGACAGGGGAACAGATACGCAGTATTTT.

The chain employs TRBV7-3 and TRBJ2-1; 9 positions match TRBD2. This CDR3 contains 15 residues. V lost 1 base to trimming and J lost 5 bases; unmatched junction nucleotides: 3. Germline V CDR1 and CDR2: SGHTA, FQGTGA. This chain's CDR3 is CASSLNLAGNNEQFF. The CDR3 DNA is TGTGCCAGCAGCTTAAACCTAGCGGGAAACAATGAGCAGTTCTTC.